A single sample gave rise to the 13 T cell receptor beta chains below, sequenced in a study of T cells in Graves' hyperthyroidism and ophthalmopathy. Amplification of TCR beta CDR3 regions used RNA as the template. Primed by the HTBI set, a first-round RT-PCR was run on the TCR CDR3. From the multiplex PCR reads, TCRdb called clonotypes with MiXCR, one entry per CDR3 protein. The sample includes roughly 400,000 distinct CDR3 sequences, roughly 25% of them seen just once. The sequenced material came from blood. All receptors derive from a man in his fifties with Graves' hyperthyroidism.

This clonotype was detected only a few times. The DNA of the CDR3 is TGTGCCAGCAGTAGTCCCCCAAACCCCGGGGAGCTGTTTTTT. Encoded protein: CASSSPPNPGELFF. This rearrangement joins TRBV28 to TRBJ2-2; D ambiguous. V was shortened by 5 bases and J by 6 bases, with 13 bases between the two germline ends. The CDR3 length is 14 residues. The germline V gene encodes CDR1 MDHEN and CDR2 SYDVKM.

This clonotype was picked up a small number of times. The chain carries TRBV7-9 and TRBJ2-7, with D uncertain. CDR1 SEHNR and CDR2 FQNEAQ come from the germline V gene (reference sequence). Trimming took off 7 bases at V and 7 bases at J, with 11 bases between the two ends. This CDR3 region has 11 residues. The CDR3 loop is CASTFGREQYF. The CDR3 DNA sequence: TGTGCCAGCACCTTCGGACGGGAGCAGTACTTC.

The rearrangement joins TRBV7-3 to TRBJ2-5, with TRBD2 matching 7 bases. The trim removed 0 bases at V and 5 bases at J, leaving 9 bases unmatched. There are 16 residues in the CDR3. CDR1 is SGHTA and CDR2 is FQGTGA in the germline V gene. The CDR3 nucleotides read TGTGCCAGCAGCTTAACGTCGGGTCTAGCGGCTGAGACCCAGTACTTC. This sequence encodes CASSLTSGLAAETQYF.

The rearrangement joins TRBV10-1 to TRBJ2-1; 10 nucleotides match TRBD1. The length of the CDR3 is 17 residues. Germline CDR1 reads WNHNN; CDR2 reads SYGVQD (reference sequence). Losses at the gene ends were 4 bases for V and 8 bases for J; bases not matched to a gene: 14. CDR3 loop: CASSAEPGQGRTYEQFF. Written as DNA, the CDR3 is TGCGCCAGCAGTGCAGAACCGGGACAGGGGCGAACGTATGAGCAGTTCTTC.

J is TRBJ2-5 and V is TRBV29-1, with D possibly being TRBD2 (5 bases). This CDR3 is built from 12 residues. Germline V gene data show CDR1 as SQVTM and CDR2 as ANQGSEA. V gave up 8 bases and J gave up 4 bases, with 14 bases separating them. CDR3 protein: CSTRTSGETQYF. Written as DNA, the CDR3 is TGCAGCACCAGGACTTCGGGAGAGACCCAGTACTTC.

This sequence joins TRBV9 and TRBJ2-7, with D possibly matching TRBD1 (5 bases). Germline V gene data show CDR1 as SGDLS and CDR2 as YYNGEE. This CDR3 comprises 15 residues. Deletions cut 0 bases from V and 5 bases from J, with 15 bases between. CDR3 loop: CASSVGGGDSHEQYF. CDR3 sequence (DNA): TGTGCCAGCAGCGTAGGGGGCGGAGATTCCCACGAGCAGTACTTC.

This clonotype was seen a handful of times. J is TRBJ2-7 and V is TRBV13, with 12 bases matching TRBD2. In germline, CDR1 is PRHDT, CDR2 FYEKMQ (reference sequence). The CDR3 sequence is 18 residues long. V was clipped by 0 bases and J by 3 bases; unmatched bases: 9. CDR3 sequence reads: CASSLGASGRAFSYEQYF. Written as DNA, the CDR3 is TGTGCCAGCAGCTTAGGGGCTAGCGGGAGGGCCTTCAGCTACGAGCAGTACTTC.

This clonotype was seen a few times. The V and J genes are TRBV27 and TRBJ2-7; D may be TRBD1 (6 bases). Germline V lookup: CDR1 MNHEY, CDR2 SMNVEV (reference sequence). The CDR3 is made up of 15 amino acids. Trimming stripped 6 bases from V and 0 bases from J, with 15 bases between. The CDR3 nucleotides read TGTGCCAGCAGAGTATCCCGGGACAACTCCTACGAGCAGTACTTC. Its translation is CASRVSRDNSYEQYF.

This clonotype was seen only a few times. Relative to the germline gene, one junction end is altered; a read error may explain this. This chain joins TRBV12-3 or TRBV12-4 and TRBJ2-7; 10 bases are a match to TRBD2. The length of the CDR3 is 15 residues. Here the CDR3 DNA reads TGTGCCAGCGGTTTGGCTAGCGGGAGTGGGTACGAGCAGTACTTC. Translating gives CASGLASGSGYEQYF.

The table lists this clonotype with a few counts. The chain is built from TRBV3-1 and TRBJ1-4; possibly TRBD1 for D (6 bases). The CDR3 runs to 16 residues. Germline-derived CDR1 and CDR2 are LGHDT and YNNKEL (reference sequence). Trimming took 1 base from V and 3 from J, leaving 12 bases between them. DNA for the CDR3: TGTGCCAGCAGCCAAGGGGGCCGGACAGCTAATGAAAAACTGTTTTTT. It translates to CASSQGGRTANEKLFF.

This clonotype was counted only a few times. The rearrangement uses TRBV27 and TRBJ2-7, with D perhaps matching TRBD2 (6 bases). V was clipped by 2 bases and J by 3 bases, with 11 bases between them. The CDR3 is made up of 14 amino acids. Germline CDR1 and CDR2: MNHEY and SMNVEV (reference sequence). In nucleotides, the CDR3 is TGTGCCAGCAGTTTAAAAGGCGGGAACTACGAGCAGTACTTC. As protein: CASSLKGGNYEQYF.

This clonotype showed up just a few times. J is TRBJ2-7 and V is TRBV18; 13 bases map to TRBD2. Germline CDR1 reads KGHSH; CDR2 reads LQKENI. V shed 4 bases and J 4 bases; nucleotides not matched to a gene: 4. The CDR3 runs 15 residues. CDR3 sequence: CASSQTSGRGYEQYF. CDR3 coding DNA: TGTGCCAGCTCACAAACTAGCGGGAGGGGTTACGAGCAGTACTTC.

This clonotype was seen a few times. Written as DNA, the CDR3 is TGTGCCAGCAGCCCGCGACTAGCGGCCCTCTCCTACGAGCAGTACTTC. It translates to CASSPRLAALSYEQYF. The chain uses TRBV3-1 and TRBJ2-7, with 9 nucleotides matching TRBD2. This CDR3 has 16 amino acids. The germline CDR1 and CDR2 sequences are LGHDT and YNNKEL (reference sequence). V lost 4 bases to trimming and J lost 0 bases; unmatched junction nucleotides: 7.